This TCR beta chain was obtained from a study of Ad26.COV2.S vaccination and SARS-CoV-2 variants. The CDR3 is 13 amino acids. V gave up 5 bases and J gave up 8 bases; unmatched junction bases: 7. Germline-derived CDR1 and CDR2 are SGHVS and FNYEAQ. For this clone: Its specificity is not known.

Method: immunoSEQ multiplex PCR; TCRdb's copy keeps in-frame clones and lacks some. In the table there are about 350,000 clones, about 91% of which are singletons. General observations from the study: Non-spike TCR breadth did not differ much between vaccine and placebo recipients.

This receptor was taken from a human donor who had recovered from COVID-19. The material was peripheral blood, obtained after recovery from COVID-19. The chain recombines TRBV7-6 with TRBJ1-2; 8 bases map to TRBD1. CDR3 sequence: CASSPQGAGGYTF. In nucleotides, the CDR3 is TGTGCCAGCAGCCCGCAGGGGGCAGGGGGCTACACCTTC.